The rows below give T cell receptor beta chains drawn from one sample of a study of shared T cell receptors in the human thymus. The assay was immunoSEQ multiplex PCR, and TCRdb's table has in-frame clones only and misses some. The profile shows hundreds of thousands of clones, 75% to 85% of them singletons. The same specimen was also included in a second study, on human thymus T cells.

Sequencing was carried out using thymocytes. These receptors were collected from a boy in the first two years of life with a congenital heart defect. CDR3s include the opening cysteine and the closing phenylalanine or tryptophan. A D gene is named only where the DNA matches it firmly. Size is stated for part of the rows, as once, few or many counts, or as a class when the clone is expanded.

V gene	D gene	J gene	clone size	CDR3 protein	CDR3 DNA
TRBV6-6	.	TRBJ2-7	.	CASTPRGAGLKEQYF	TGTGCCAGCACCCCGCGGGGAGCAGGGCTGAAGGAGCAGTACTTC
TRBV5-6	.	TRBJ2-7	.	CASSLGPVRSEQYF	TGTGCCAGCAGCTTGGGTCCGGTCAGGTCCGAGCAGTACTTC
TRBV7-9	TRBD1	TRBJ1-3	.	CASSLGDRGAPGNTIYF	TGTGCCAGCAGCTTAGGGGACAGGGGGGCTCCTGGAAACACCATATATTTT
TRBV5-1	TRBD2	TRBJ2-2	.	CASSLLGRASTGELFF	TGCGCCAGCAGCTTACTCGGGAGGGCCAGCACCGGGGAGCTGTTTTTT
TRBV6-6	.	TRBJ2-5	.	CASNLTPEETQYF	TGTGCCAGCAATCTCACCCCGGAGGAGACCCAGTACTTC
TRBV28	TRBD1	TRBJ2-7	.	CASSPTSGGSYEQYF	TGTGCCAGCAGCCCCACCTCAGGGGGCTCCTACGAGCAGTACTTC
TRBV28	.	TRBJ2-7	.	CASGRTPLGEQYF	TGTGCCAGCGGAAGGACTCCTCTCGGCGAGCAGTACTTC
TRBV7-9	.	TRBJ1-2	.	CASSLLGRGVDYGYTF	TGTGCCAGCAGCTTATTGGGCAGGGGCGTCGACTATGGCTACACCTTC
TRBV7-2	.	TRBJ2-7	.	CASSSPGQTSYEQYF	TGTGCCAGCAGCTCCCCGGGACAAACCTCCTACGAGCAGTACTTC
TRBV19	.	TRBJ1-5	.	CASSGKGVSNQPQHF	TGTGCCAGTAGTGGGAAGGGGGTTAGCAATCAGCCCCAGCATTTT
TRBV4-2	TRBD1	TRBJ2-5	once	CASSRPRDRGPAGETQYF	TGTGCCAGCAGCCGTCCAAGGGACAGGGGGCCGGCCGGCGAGACCCAGTACTTC
TRBV2	.	TRBJ1-1	.	CASSPEGRGTEAFF	TGTGCCAGCAGTCCTGAGGGAAGGGGGACTGAAGCTTTCTTT
TRBV5-1	.	TRBJ2-3	once	CASSLRGTAGTDTQYF	TGCGCCAGCAGCTTGCGGGGGACAGCGGGCACAGATACGCAGTATTTT
TRBV27	TRBD1	TRBJ2-7	.	CASSNRDSNYEQYF	TGTGCCAGCAGTAACCGGGACAGCAACTACGAGCAGTACTTC
TRBV27	.	TRBJ1-2	.	CASSPPRTGKGRGDGYTF	TGTGCCAGCAGTCCCCCGCGGACGGGGAAAGGGAGGGGGGATGGCTACACCTTC
TRBV5-1	.	TRBJ2-7	.	CASSLRAYEQYF	TGCGCCAGCAGCCTTCGGGCCTACGAGCAGTACTTC
TRBV11-2	.	TRBJ2-7	.	CASSLAGGSEQYF	TGTGCCAGCAGCTTAGCCGGGGGATCCGAGCAGTACTTC
TRBV27	TRBD2	TRBJ2-3	once	CASGGTSGSRGTQYF	TGTGCCAGCGGAGGGACTAGCGGGAGTCGGGGCACGCAGTATTTT
TRBV10-1	TRBD2	TRBJ2-1	.	CASSSRTSGRIPFF	TGCGCCAGCAGTTCGCGGACTAGCGGGAGAATCCCGTTCTTC
TRBV28	.	TRBJ1-2	.	CASSPPSYYGYTF	TGTGCCAGCAGCCCCCCCTCGTACTATGGCTACACCTTC
TRBV21-1	.	TRBJ2-1	once	CASSKGSSGRGNEQFF	TGTGCCAGCAGCAAAGGGTCTAGCGGGAGAGGAAATGAGCAGTTCTTC
TRBV29-1	.	TRBJ2-1	.	CSSARPGSVGNEQFF	TGCAGCTCAGCCCGGCCCGGGAGCGTAGGGAATGAGCAGTTCTTC
TRBV4-3	TRBD1	TRBJ2-2	.	CASSPPGGGMNTGELFF	TGCGCCAGCAGCCCGCCAGGGGGCGGGATGAACACCGGGGAGCTGTTTTTT
TRBV7-2	.	TRBJ2-7	.	CASSLVPTNEPYEQYF	TGTGCCAGCAGCTTAGTCCCCACTAACGAACCCTACGAGCAGTACTTC
TRBV27	TRBD2	TRBJ2-5	few	CASSSDGRGRGETQYF	TGTGCCAGCAGTTCCGACGGGCGCGGGAGAGGGGAGACCCAGTACTTC
TRBV27	.	TRBJ1-2	few	CASSSLETENYGYTF	TGTGCCAGCAGTTCCCTCGAGACAGAGAACTATGGCTACACCTTC
TRBV4-1	.	TRBJ1-3	.	CASSQELVGSGNTIYF	TGCGCCAGCAGCCAAGAACTAGTCGGCTCTGGAAACACCATATATTTT
TRBV5-6	.	TRBJ2-7	once	CASSQDGFKQYF	TGTGCCAGCAGTCAGGATGGGTTCAAGCAGTACTTC
TRBV7-6	TRBD1	TRBJ2-2	.	CASSPPRDRGHTGELFF	TGTGCCAGCAGCCCACCTAGGGACAGGGGGCACACCGGGGAGCTGTTTTTT
TRBV6-5	TRBD2	TRBJ2-7	.	CGAGSPAYEQYF	TGCGGAGCGGGATCCCCCGCCTACGAGCAGTACTTC
TRBV29-1	.	TRBJ2-7	.	CSGTEGAYEQYF	TGCAGCGGGACAGAGGGTGCCTACGAGCAGTACTTC
TRBV19	.	TRBJ2-2	.	CASSTAGVGGELFF	TGTGCCAGTAGTACCGCCGGGGTAGGCGGGGAGCTGTTTTTT
TRBV2	.	TRBJ1-5	.	CASTLDRGPRQPQHF	TGTGCCAGCACCCTGGACAGAGGGCCACGGCAGCCCCAGCATTTT
TRBV29-1	.	TRBJ1-1	.	CSVYFGVQASEAFF	TGCAGCGTTTATTTCGGGGTTCAGGCATCTGAAGCTTTCTTT
TRBV27	.	TRBJ2-1	.	CASSLSFSYNEQFF	TGTGCCAGCAGTTTATCCTTCTCCTACAATGAGCAGTTCTTC
TRBV1	.	TRBJ2-7	.	CTSSLTSGRAYEQYF	TGCACCAGCAGCCTGACTAGCGGGAGGGCCTACGAGCAGTACTTC
TRBV6-1	TRBD1	TRBJ2-7	once	CASIIFDRAPYEQYF	TGTGCCAGCATTATCTTTGACAGGGCCCCTTACGAGCAGTACTTC
TRBV29-1	TRBD2	TRBJ2-5	.	CSVEGGGLLALEETQYF	TGCAGCGTTGAAGGGGGGGGACTACTAGCGTTAGAAGAGACCCAGTACTTC
TRBV5-1	TRBD1	TRBJ2-1	.	CASSVGQAGNEQFF	TGCGCCAGCAGCGTCGGACAGGCCGGCAATGAGCAGTTCTTC
TRBV29-1	TRBD2	TRBJ2-1	few	CSVPPLVAGGNDEQFF	TGCAGCGTTCCCCCTTTGGTAGCGGGAGGTAATGATGAGCAGTTCTTC
TRBV15	.	TRBJ2-3	.	CATSPRVYTDTQYF	TGTGCCACCAGCCCCCGGGTCTACACAGATACGCAGTATTTT
TRBV27	.	TRBJ1-1	.	CASSSETNTEAFF	TGTGCCAGCAGTTCGGAGACGAACACTGAAGCTTTCTTT
TRBV15	TRBD1	TRBJ2-1	.	CATSRAAPGQGDNEQFF	TGTGCCACCAGCAGAGCCGCGCCGGGACAGGGGGACAATGAGCAGTTCTTC
TRBV6-6	TRBD2	TRBJ2-1	few	CASSYLASGIDEQFF	TGTGCCAGCAGTTACTTGGCTAGCGGGATCGATGAGCAGTTCTTC
TRBV6-4	TRBD1	TRBJ1-2	.	CASSPGQGPISYGYTF	TGTGCCAGCAGCCCCGGACAGGGGCCGATTAGCTATGGCTACACCTTC
TRBV7-9	.	TRBJ1-1	.	CASSPTLAGNTEAFF	TGTGCCAGCAGCCCAACCCTGGCAGGGAACACTGAAGCTTTCTTT
TRBV6-1	TRBD2	TRBJ2-1	.	CASSVPGAGTYNEQFF	TGTGCCAGCAGTGTTCCAGGAGCGGGAACCTACAATGAGCAGTTCTTC
TRBV30	TRBD1	TRBJ1-3	.	CAWSRQGVTGNTIYF	TGTGCCTGGAGTCGACAGGGAGTAACTGGAAACACCATATATTTT
TRBV29-1	.	TRBJ1-2	.	CSVETGKGGYTF	TGCAGCGTTGAAACAGGGAAGGGTGGCTACACCTTC
TRBV27	.	TRBJ2-7	once	CAMGPGAYEQYF	TGTGCCATGGGACCGGGGGCCTACGAGCAGTACTTC
TRBV11-2	.	TRBJ2-2	few	CASSLDPRGTGELFF	TGTGCCAGCAGCCTAGACCCACGCGGCACCGGGGAGCTGTTTTTT
TRBV7-9	.	TRBJ2-1	.	CASSTILARSHNEQFF	TGTGCCAGCAGCACAATCCTAGCCAGGTCCCACAATGAGCAGTTCTTC
TRBV5-1	.	TRBJ2-7	.	CASASPPDSYSYEQYF	TGCGCCAGCGCCTCACCCCCGGACAGCTACTCCTACGAGCAGTACTTC
TRBV19	TRBD1	TRBJ1-1	.	CASSGGDRVTAEAFF	TGTGCCAGTAGTGGGGGGGACAGGGTAACCGCTGAAGCTTTCTTT
TRBV4-1	.	TRBJ2-3	few	CASSQDREGGTDTQYF	TGCGCCAGCAGCCAAGACAGGGAAGGGGGCACAGATACGCAGTATTTT